Many counts were recorded for the clone carrying this TCR beta chain. Its antigen is as yet unknown. These patients, aged 18 to 65, had recently diagnosed hyperthyroidism lasting under 2 months. Isolation of PBMCs was performed on around 9.7 ml fresh peripheral blood. The CDR3 has 13 residues. Per the germline V gene, CDR1 is DFQATT and CDR2 is SNEGSKA (reference sequence). V trimming: 7 bases; J trimming: 0 bases; junction bases outside the gene matches: 6. This record comes from a study of T cells in Graves' hyperthyroidism and ophthalmopathy. Study results and caveats: A model of 13 V-J pairs discriminated ophthalmopathy from stable hyperthyroidism. In blood, most of the thyroid clonotypes expanded above 0.001 were also present.

Amplified TCR beta CDR3 regions derived from RNA transcripts. TCR CDR3 regions were first amplified by RT-PCR with HTBI primers. MiXCR was run by TCRdb on the multiplex PCR reads, yielding one entry per CDR3 protein. The sample shows over 700,000 distinct CDR3 sequences, about 17% of them seen only once. The rearrangement uses TRBV20-1 and TRBJ2-7, with 7 bases aligning to TRBD2. What was sequenced was blood. The clonotype comes from a woman between 50 and 59 years old with Graves' hyperthyroidism that later progressed to Graves' ophthalmopathy. The CDR3 protein is CSGTGGLSYEQYF. The CDR3 DNA is TGCAGTGGAACGGGGGGACTCTCCTACGAGCAGTACTTC.